A selection of T cell receptor beta chains follows, all from one sample in a study of T cell responses to AZD1222 COVID-19 vaccine. Data came from immunoSEQ multiplex PCR; TCRdb stores just in-frame clones and leaves some out. The data hold fewer than 200,000 clones, with around nine tenths observed a single time. This sample comprised peripheral blood, obtained on day 0 of AZD1222 vaccination. The receptors here all came from an adult in good health. Each CDR3 is given with its conserved first and last residue. D genes are given only for firm matches. Some rows mark clone size as missing; the rest say once, few, many or name a class of expanded clone.

clone_size,v_call,j_call,d_call,cdr3_nt,cdr3_aa
-,TRBV23-1,TRBJ2-3,TRBD1,TGCGCCAGCAGTCAGAGCCCCGGGACAGGGGGAACAGATACGCAGTATTTT,CASSQSPGTGGTDTQYF
-,TRBV11-3,TRBJ2-7,TRBD1,TGTGCCAGCAGCCTTACCTTACAGGGGAATAAGTACTTC,CASSLTLQGNKYF
once,TRBV6-6,TRBJ1-2,TRBD1,TGTGCCAGCAGTCCGGGACAGGGGATTTATGGCTACACCTTC,CASSPGQGIYGYTF
-,TRBV27,TRBJ1-5,-,TGTGCCAGCAGTTTATTGGGATATAGCAATCAGCCCCAGCATTTT,CASSLLGYSNQPQHF
-,TRBV6-5,TRBJ1-4,-,TGTGCCAGCAGTTACTCCGACAGTAATGAAAAACTGTTTTTT,CASSYSDSNEKLFF
-,TRBV10-1,TRBJ1-2,-,TGCGCCAGCAGTGAGTTCTATGGCTACACCTTC,CASSEFYGYTF
-,TRBV18,TRBJ2-7,TRBD2,TGTGCCAGCTCAGCTCTAGCGGAGAGCTCCTACGAGCAGTACTTC,CASSALAESSYEQYF
-,TRBV6-2/TRBV6-3,TRBJ2-1,-,TGTGCCAGCAGTCAGTTGGGAGATCGCACCAATGAGCAGTTCTTC,CASSQLGDRTNEQFF
-,TRBV6-6,TRBJ2-7,TRBD1,TGTGCCAGCGGCAAGACAGGGGACGAGCAGTACTTC,CASGKTGDEQYF
-,TRBV5-1,TRBJ2-5,-,TGCGCCAGCAGCTTACAGATCCAAGAGACCCAGTACTTC,CASSLQIQETQYF
-,TRBV27,TRBJ1-4,-,TGTGCCAGCAGTTTAAAGGGGCGGTCTAATGAAAAACTGTTTTTT,CASSLKGRSNEKLFF
-,TRBV7-9,TRBJ1-2,TRBD1,TGTGCCAGCAGCTACGGTCCCGGGACAGGGCATGGCTACACCTTC,CASSYGPGTGHGYTF
-,TRBV12-3/TRBV12-4,TRBJ1-2,-,TGTGCCAGCAGTTTGGGAGGGACTGGCTACACCTTC,CASSLGGTGYTF
-,TRBV2,TRBJ1-2,TRBD1,TGTGCCAGCAGTCCTCTAGACAGGGGCGGGAACTATGGCTACACCTTC,CASSPLDRGGNYGYTF
-,TRBV29-1,TRBJ1-1,TRBD1,TGCAGCACAGTTTCAGGGGGCACTGAAGCTTTCTTT,CSTVSGGTEAFF
-,TRBV19,TRBJ1-4,-,TGTGCCAGTAGCCACGGGGCAACTAATGAAAAACTGTTTTTT,CASSHGATNEKLFF